This note documents a single T cell receptor beta chain sequence. There is no known antigen for this receptor. Per-base qualities were not stored, and no clone one base away is much larger. V trim: 5 bases; J trim: 3 bases; unmatched bases: 15. CDR1 is given as MNHNY and CDR2 as SVGAGI, both from the germline V gene (reference sequence). Its CDR3 holds 18 amino acids, cysteine through phenylalanine. Left in the record is the CDR3 DNA by itself, 54 bases read in frame from the first base. One collaborating source in Seattle enrolled patients while the patients were actively infected and followed the patients over time throughout the course of disease. Each collaborating institution followed its own protocols to collect whole blood in K2EDTA tubes. Collaborator samples were shipped for TCRbeta analysis as frozen whole blood, isolated PBMCs, or DNA extracted from either sample type. The entry originates in a study of blood T cell repertoires in COVID-19 (dated by TCRdb to 2019 to 2021). At the level of the whole study: Samples covering the acute and convalescent phases of COVID-19 were provided by collaborators in the United States, Italy and Spain. The material from the prospective study consisted of cDNA or gDNA derived from T cells, B-cell-depleted T cells, or PBMCs. Subjects who had been exposed to COVID-19, were actively infected with it, or had recovered from it provided the deeply sampled blood TCRbeta repertoires that made up the dataset. The repertoires were released in a freely available public database meant as a resource for research on the immune response to SARS-CoV-2. Samples came from the ongoing ImmuneRACE study (first 160 participants) plus 1,254 subjects from 6 global collaborators. The sample metadata nearly always contained a de-identified subject ID, COVID-19 status, age in years and sex. Where available, HLA class I and class II types were taken from metadata supplied by the sample provider and were not determined by assay-based typing.

TCRbeta CDR3 regions were amplified from genomic DNA using the immunoSEQ Assay, a bias-controlled multiplex PCR. Concerning the study's data processing: Within the assay, amplification of reference gene primers was used to estimate how many nucleated cells each sample contained. To quantify the absolute abundance of each unique TCRbeta CDR3 rearrangement, sequence reads were collapsed and filtered. For each sample, productive Simpson clonality was calculated by taking the square root of Simpson's diversity index across productive rearrangements. Imported from immuneACCESS, the table was reduced by TCRdb to in-frame sequences with V and J called. These copies leave out some clones; in studies compared against another copy, an unresolved V gene accounts for under half, and the cause of the remainder is not known. That table is the source of V, J and clone size, and D and trimming were worked out from the DNA. Recorded for this sample are about 62,000 clones; over 75% of them occurred a single time. The ten most abundant clones make up about a sixth of the sample.

Here is what the overall study found, with its caveats: The quantity of clinical and demographic metadata differed by source and by participant and was supplied without curation.

The source is a woman in her sixties or seventies with COVID-19, enrolled during active disease. The V gene is TRBV6-6 and the J gene is TRBJ2-7; 11 bases in between match TRBD2. The sample taken for sequencing was peripheral blood. The nucleotide sequence reads TGTGCCAGCAGTCGAAACCCACCTGGGACTAGCGGCCACTACGAGCAGTACTTC. Its translation reads: CASSRNPPGTSGHYEQYF.